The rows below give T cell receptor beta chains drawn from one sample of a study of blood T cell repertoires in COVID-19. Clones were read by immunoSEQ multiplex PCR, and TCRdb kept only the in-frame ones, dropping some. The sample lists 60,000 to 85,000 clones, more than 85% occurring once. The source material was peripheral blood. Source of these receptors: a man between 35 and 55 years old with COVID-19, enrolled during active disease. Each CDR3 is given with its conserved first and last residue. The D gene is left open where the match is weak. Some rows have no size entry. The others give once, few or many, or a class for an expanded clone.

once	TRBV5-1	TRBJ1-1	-	CASSLARGSEAFF	TGCGCCAGCAGCTTGGCCAGAGGGTCTGAAGCTTTCTTT
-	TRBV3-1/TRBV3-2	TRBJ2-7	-	CASSQLRTGEQYF	TGTGCCAGCAGCCAACTCCGGACTGGGGAGCAGTACTTC
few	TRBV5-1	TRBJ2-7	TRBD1	CASSLRDSGNYEQYF	TGCGCCAGCAGCCTCCGGGACAGCGGAAACTACGAGCAGTACTTC
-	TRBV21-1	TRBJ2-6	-	CASSKALRLGQLIPSGANVLTF	TGTGCCAGCAGCAAAGCGCTTCGTTTAGGACAGCTAATTCCCTCTGGGGCCAACGTCCTGACTTTC
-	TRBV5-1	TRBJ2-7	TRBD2	CASSLGGAGDYEQYF	TGCGCCAGCAGCTTGGGAGGGGCGGGGGACTACGAGCAGTACTTC
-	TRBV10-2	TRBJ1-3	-	CASRGRTDSGNTIYF	TGCGCCAGCAGGGGCCGGACAGACTCTGGAAACACCATATATTTT
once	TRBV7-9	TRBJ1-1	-	CAVKKGVTNTEAFF	TGTGCCGTTAAAAAGGGGGTAACGAACACTGAAGCTTTCTTT
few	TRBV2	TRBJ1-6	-	CASRPRGGNNNSPLHF	TGTGCCAGCAGGCCCCGCGGGGGAAATAATAATTCACCCCTCCACTTT
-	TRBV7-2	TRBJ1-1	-	CASSLMEEGGAFF	TGTGCCAGCAGCTTAATGGAGGAAGGTGGAGCTTTCTTT
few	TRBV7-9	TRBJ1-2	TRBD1	CASSLVSGGNYGYTF	TGTGCCAGCAGCTTAGTCTCAGGGGGAAACTATGGCTACACCTTC
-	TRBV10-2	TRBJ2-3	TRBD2	CASSEVLAGTHTQYF	TGCGCCAGCAGTGAGGTTCTAGCGGGGACGCATACGCAGTATTTT
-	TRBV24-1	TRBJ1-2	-	CATSERRGRGDYGYTF	TGTGCCACCAGTGAGCGAAGGGGGAGAGGGGACTATGGCTACACCTTC
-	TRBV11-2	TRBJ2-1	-	CASSLDRGHEQFF	TGTGCCAGCAGCTTAGACAGGGGCCATGAGCAGTTCTTC
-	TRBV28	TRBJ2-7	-	CASSQLEGMGEQYF	TGTGCCAGCAGTCAACTGGAGGGGATGGGCGAGCAGTACTTC
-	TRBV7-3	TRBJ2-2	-	CASSFPLGTLNTGELFF	TGTGCCAGCAGCTTTCCCCTAGGGACACTAAACACCGGGGAGCTGTTTTTT
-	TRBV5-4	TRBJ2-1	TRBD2	CASSLGTSGGYNEQFF	TGTGCCAGCAGCTTGGGGACTAGCGGGGGGTACAATGAGCAGTTCTTC
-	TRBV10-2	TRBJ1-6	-	CASSGEGGSPLHF	TGCGCCTCCAGCGGGGAGGGAGGGTCACCCCTCCACTTT
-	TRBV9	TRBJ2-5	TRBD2	CASSPQLAGVGETQYF	TGTGCCAGCAGCCCGCAGCTAGCGGGGGTGGGGGAGACCCAGTACTTC
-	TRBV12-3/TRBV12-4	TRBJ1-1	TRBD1	CASSLTGGAFF	TGTGCCAGCAGTCTGACAGGGGGGGCTTTCTTT
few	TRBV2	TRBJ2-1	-	CASSYVRLQFF	TGTGCCAGCAGTTACGTGAGGCTGCAGTTCTTC